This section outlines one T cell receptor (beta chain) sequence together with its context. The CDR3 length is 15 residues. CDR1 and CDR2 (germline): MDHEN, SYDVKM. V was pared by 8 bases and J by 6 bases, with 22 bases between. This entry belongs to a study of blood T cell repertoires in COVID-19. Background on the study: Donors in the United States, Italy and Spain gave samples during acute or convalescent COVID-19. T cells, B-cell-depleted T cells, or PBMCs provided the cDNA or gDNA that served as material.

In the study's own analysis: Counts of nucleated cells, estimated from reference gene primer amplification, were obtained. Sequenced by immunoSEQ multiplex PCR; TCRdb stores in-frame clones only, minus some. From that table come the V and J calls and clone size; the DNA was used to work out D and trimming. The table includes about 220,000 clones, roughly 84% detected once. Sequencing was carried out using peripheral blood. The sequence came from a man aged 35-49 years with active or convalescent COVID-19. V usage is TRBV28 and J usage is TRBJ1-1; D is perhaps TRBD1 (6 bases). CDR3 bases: TGTGCCAGCCGCGGAGGGGGGGGAGATAGCGCTGAAGCTTTCTTT. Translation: CASRGGGGDSAEAFF.